This TCR beta chain was sequenced during a study of T cells in Graves' hyperthyroidism and ophthalmopathy (dated by TCRdb to between 2018 and 2021). General notes on the study: Peripheral blood samples were taken at initial diagnosis, before any treatment was given. A discovery cohort of around 100 patients, approximately 45 with Graves' ophthalmopathy and 55 to 65 with stable Graves' hyperthyroidism, was used to find distinguishing TCR V-J signatures. Prospective prediction of ophthalmopathy was tested in an independent validation cohort consisting of 18 hyperthyroidism patients and over 15 patients who later progressed to ophthalmopathy. For training and testing, the 95 to 100 patients in the discovery cohort were randomly divided in a 7:3 ratio. Thyroid tissue and blood T-cell repertoires from six Graves' hyperthyroidism patients were also compared in the study. Following sampling, methimazole starting at 30 mg daily was given to hyperthyroidism patients, and high-dose intravenous methylprednisolone was given to ophthalmopathy patients. TCR Vbeta CDR3 sequencing of 140 or so peripheral blood samples (around 45 ophthalmopathy, 75 to 80 hyperthyroidism and approximately 17 progressor patients) is reported in the paper.

The TCR beta CDR3 regions were amplified from the RNA transcripts. A first-round RT-PCR of the TCR CDR3 used the HTBI primer set with the Qiagen OneStep RT-PCR kit. Libraries were constructed in a second round of multiplex PCR, after which size selection and purification were performed. Libraries were sequenced paired-end with 100 bp reads on an Illumina HiSeq2000. In the original analysis: SOAPnuke was used to process the raw data, throwing out any read that contained adapters or uncalled bases, had a mean Phred below 15, or lacked an exact constant-primer or identifier match. COPE v1.2.5 was used to merge high-quality paired reads, and clonotypes were defined as unique nucleotide sequences. MiTCR v1.1 was used to align clonotypes to the IMGT TRBV, TRBD and TRBJ reference segments. Only V-J combinations with frequency above 0.0001, covering about 99% of repertoires, were analysed. A TCS score was defined as the ratio between F50 (clonal expansion) and ExV (chaos), using BLOSUM62-based TCRdist between CDR3 peptides within each V-J. Welch's t-statistics and random forest reduced 500 to 650 V-J features to roughly 13, which were used in a naive Bayes classifier (R e1071). Thyroid-blood repertoire similarity was quantified with the Morisita-Horn index. The public reads were quality trimmed at Q25 with fastp and then assembled into clones with MiXCR by TCRdb, keeping productive beta chains. Rows are combined by CDR3 protein, so each entry shows the most common genes and DNA. The V and J calls reflect TCRdb's pipeline rather than the authors' work. The sample table contains fewer than 650,000 distinct CDR3 sequences; only one count was recorded for approximately 15% of them. About 4.5% of the sample is held by the ten biggest clonotypes.

This clonotype was observed many times. There is no known antigen for this receptor. Per-base qualities were not stored, and no clone one base away is much larger. What the work shows at the level of the full study, not this receptor alone: Most expanded thyroid clonotypes (frequency above 0.001) were also detected in blood, suggesting blood repertoires may reflect thyroid immune responses. In validation, the model predicted progression to ophthalmopathy a median of around six months before onset, with about 64% sensitivity and roughly 79% specificity. In cross-validation, a model built on a 13 V-J signature told ophthalmopathy apart from stable hyperthyroidism with approximately 90% sensitivity and about 81% specificity, and in testing the same model reached 80%/75%. No statistical method was used to fix the sample size in advance, and group allocation was not hidden from the investigators.

In the ophthalmopathy patients, disease was moderately to severely active, with a Clinical Activity Score of 3 or more, a NOSPECS grade of 4 or more, and a duration of less than 3 months. Patients with uncontrolled infections, other autoimmune diseases, pregnancy or lactation were excluded. Diagnoses relied on clinical symptoms, serum thyroxine and TRAb, thyroid ultrasound and orbital computed tomography. Ficoll-Paque density gradient centrifugation was used to isolate PBMCs from 10 ml of fresh peripheral blood. Total RNA was extracted with Trizol reagent, and quality was checked on an Agilent 2100 Bioanalyzer. In the germline V gene (reference sequence), CDR1 corresponds to DFQATT and CDR2 to SNEGSKA. The CDR3 has 12 amino acids, counting the end cysteine and phenylalanine. The kept DNA is CDR3 alone, 36 bases in frame from the first base. At the junction V is shortened by 3 bases and J by 5 bases, with 10 bases in between.

The rearranged segments are TRBV20-1 and TRBJ1-2; the D gene remains uncertain. The TCR comes from a woman in her thirties or forties with Graves' ophthalmopathy. Sample: blood. The DNA is TGCAGTGCTAGGGAGAGGATATATGGCTACACCTTC. Its product reads: CSARERIYGYTF.